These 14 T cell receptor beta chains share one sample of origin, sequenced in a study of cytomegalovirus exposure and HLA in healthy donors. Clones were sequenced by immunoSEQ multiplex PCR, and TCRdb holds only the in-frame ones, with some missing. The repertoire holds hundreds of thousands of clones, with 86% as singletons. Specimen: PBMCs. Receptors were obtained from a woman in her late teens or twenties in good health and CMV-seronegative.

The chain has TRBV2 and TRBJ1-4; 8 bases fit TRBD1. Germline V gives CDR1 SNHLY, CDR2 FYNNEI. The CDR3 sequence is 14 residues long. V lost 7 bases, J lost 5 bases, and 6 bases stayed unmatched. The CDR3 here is CASIDRGRNEKLFF. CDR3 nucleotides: TGTGCCAGCATCGACAGGGGTAGGAATGAAAAACTGTTTTTT.

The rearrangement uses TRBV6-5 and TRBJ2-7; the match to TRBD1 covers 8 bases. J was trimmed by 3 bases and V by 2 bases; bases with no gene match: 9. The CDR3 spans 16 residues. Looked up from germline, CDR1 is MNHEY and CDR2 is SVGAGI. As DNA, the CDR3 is TGTGCCAGCAGTTACCTTAGGGGGACAGGCCTCTACGAGCAGTACTTC. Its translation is CASSYLRGTGLYEQYF.

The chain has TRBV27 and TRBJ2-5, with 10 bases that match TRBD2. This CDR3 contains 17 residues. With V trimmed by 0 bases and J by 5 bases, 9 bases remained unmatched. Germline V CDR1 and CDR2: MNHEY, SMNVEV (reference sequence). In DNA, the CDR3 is TGTGCCAGCAGTTTATCGAGCCTAGCGGGGGCCCTGGAGACCCAGTACTTC. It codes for CASSLSSLAGALETQYF.

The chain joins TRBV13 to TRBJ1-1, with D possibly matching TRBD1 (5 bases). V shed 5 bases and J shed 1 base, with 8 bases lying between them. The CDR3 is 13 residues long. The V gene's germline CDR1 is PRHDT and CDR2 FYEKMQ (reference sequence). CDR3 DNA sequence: TGTGCCAGCAGCGGGGCGGCGAACACTGAAGCTTTCTTT. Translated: CASSGAANTEAFF.

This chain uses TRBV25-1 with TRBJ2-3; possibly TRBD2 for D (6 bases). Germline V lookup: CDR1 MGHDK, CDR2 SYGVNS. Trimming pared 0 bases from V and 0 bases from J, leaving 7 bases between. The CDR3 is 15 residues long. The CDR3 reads CASSEYGTSTDTQYF. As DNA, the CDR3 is TGTGCCAGCAGTGAATATGGGACTAGCACAGATACGCAGTATTTT.

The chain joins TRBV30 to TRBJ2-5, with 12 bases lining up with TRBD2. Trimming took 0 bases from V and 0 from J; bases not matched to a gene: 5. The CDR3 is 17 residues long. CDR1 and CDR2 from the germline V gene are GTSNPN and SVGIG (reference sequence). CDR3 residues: CAWSVRTSGMYQETQYF. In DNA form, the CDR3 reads TGTGCCTGGAGTGTACGGACTAGCGGGATGTACCAAGAGACCCAGTACTTC.

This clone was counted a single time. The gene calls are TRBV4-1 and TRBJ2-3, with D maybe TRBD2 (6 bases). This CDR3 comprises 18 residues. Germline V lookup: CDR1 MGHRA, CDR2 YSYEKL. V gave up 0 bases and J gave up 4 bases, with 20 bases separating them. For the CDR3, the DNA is TGCGCCAGCAGCCAAGACGCGAAGGGTGGCAGGGAGGCAGATACGCAGTATTTT. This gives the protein CASSQDAKGGREADTQYF.

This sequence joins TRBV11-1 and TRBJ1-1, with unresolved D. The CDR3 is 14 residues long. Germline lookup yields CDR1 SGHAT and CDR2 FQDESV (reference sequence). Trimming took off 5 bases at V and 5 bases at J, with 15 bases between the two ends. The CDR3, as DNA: TGTGCCAGCAGCACAAACCTCCCGGGGACTGAAGCTTTCTTT. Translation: CASSTNLPGTEAFF.

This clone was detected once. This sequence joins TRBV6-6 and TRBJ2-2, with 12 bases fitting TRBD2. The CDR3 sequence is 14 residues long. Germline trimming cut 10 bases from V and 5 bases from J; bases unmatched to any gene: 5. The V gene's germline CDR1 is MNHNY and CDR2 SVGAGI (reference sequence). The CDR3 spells CATRTSGETGELFF. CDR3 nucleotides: TGTGCCACCCGGACTAGCGGGGAAACCGGGGAGCTGTTTTTT.

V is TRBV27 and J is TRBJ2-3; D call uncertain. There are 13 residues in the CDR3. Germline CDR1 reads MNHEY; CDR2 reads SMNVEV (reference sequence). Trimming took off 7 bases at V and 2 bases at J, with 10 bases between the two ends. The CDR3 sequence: CASKSRPTDTQYF. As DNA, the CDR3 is TGTGCCAGCAAATCGAGGCCCACAGATACGCAGTATTTT.

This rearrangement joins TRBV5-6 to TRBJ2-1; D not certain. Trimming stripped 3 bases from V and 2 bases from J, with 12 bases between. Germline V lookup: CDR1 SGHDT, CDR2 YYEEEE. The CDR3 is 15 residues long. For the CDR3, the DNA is TGTGCCAGCAGCTCTAGTGGTCTGCCCTACAATGAGCAGTTCTTC. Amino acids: CASSSSGLPYNEQFF.

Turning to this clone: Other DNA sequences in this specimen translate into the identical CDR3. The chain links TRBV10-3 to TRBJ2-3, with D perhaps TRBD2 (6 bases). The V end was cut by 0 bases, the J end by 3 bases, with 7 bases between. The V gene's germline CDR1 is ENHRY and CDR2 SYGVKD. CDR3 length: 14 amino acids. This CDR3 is CAISESGRTDTQYF. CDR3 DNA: TGTGCCATCAGTGAGTCAGGGAGGACAGATACGCAGTATTTT.

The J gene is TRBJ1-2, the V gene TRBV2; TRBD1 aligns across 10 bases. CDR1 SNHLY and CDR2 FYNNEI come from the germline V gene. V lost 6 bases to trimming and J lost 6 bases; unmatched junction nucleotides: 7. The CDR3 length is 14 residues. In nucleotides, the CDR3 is TGTGCCAGCAGCTTGGACAGGGGGGTGAATGGCTACACCTTC. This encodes CASSLDRGVNGYTF.

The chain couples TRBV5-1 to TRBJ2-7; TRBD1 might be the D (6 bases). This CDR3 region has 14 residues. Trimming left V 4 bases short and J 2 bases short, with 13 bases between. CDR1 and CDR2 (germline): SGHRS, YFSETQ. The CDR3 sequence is CASSVQGNPYEQYF. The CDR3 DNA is TGCGCCAGCAGCGTACAGGGTAACCCCTACGAGCAGTACTTC.